Listed below are T cell receptor beta chains from one sample, sequenced in a study of shared clonotypes between healthy human individuals. TCRdb's copy holds only in-frame clones and misses some; the assay was immunoSEQ multiplex PCR. The sample consists of hundreds of thousands of clones, under 95% of them appearing once. Sequencing was carried out using naive CD8+ T cells sorted from blood. Receptor source: a man aged 25-45 years in good health. Each CDR3 is given with its conserved first and last residue. The order of the fields is J gene, V gene, clone size, CDR3 protein. Not all rows give a size; the values are once, few, many and, for expanded clones, a class.

>TRBJ2-2|TRBV4-3|NA
CASRPRLAGTGELFF
>TRBJ2-3|TRBV27|NA
CASSWITSTDTQYF
>TRBJ2-5|TRBV27|NA
CASSPSGQGSSQYF
>TRBJ2-5|TRBV29-1|NA
CSVRGLAGQETQYF
>TRBJ1-1|TRBV10-2|NA
CASSVNGESEAFF
>TRBJ2-2|TRBV27|NA
CASSLSETTGELFF
>TRBJ2-5|TRBV12-5|once
CASAPGTSGRGSLETQYF
>TRBJ1-5|TRBV2|once
CASREDNYNQPQHF
>TRBJ2-3|TRBV7-9|NA
CASSPDFNTDTQYF
>TRBJ1-3|TRBV25-1|NA
CASSDHGNTIYF
>TRBJ2-7|TRBV6-5|NA
CASSYLASGSYEQYF
>TRBJ2-1|TRBV7-2|NA
CASSLSPHEQFF
>TRBJ1-3|TRBV15|NA
CATSAARGSGNTIYF
>TRBJ2-7|TRBV5-1|NA
CASSGVGTSRDEQYF
>TRBJ1-1|TRBV19|NA
CASSIWGSAEAFF
>TRBJ2-7|TRBV29-1|NA
CSVDDSSYEQYF
>TRBJ2-7|TRBV27|NA
CASSVSGRASNEQYF
>TRBJ1-1|TRBV6-1|NA
CASSEVDSWNTEAFF
>TRBJ2-7|TRBV11-2|NA
CASMVAGVAEQYF
>TRBJ2-2|TRBV11-2|NA
CASSPLGNTGELFF
>TRBJ2-1|TRBV7-2|NA
CASSLAPGQVYNEQFF